This record covers a single T cell receptor (beta chain). The entry originates in a study of blood T cell repertoires in COVID-19. Looking at the study overall: Sample material is recorded as cDNA or gDNA derived from T cells, B-cell-depleted T cells, or PBMCs.

The protocol was immunoSEQ multiplex PCR, while the TCRdb copy is restricted to in-frame clones and leaves out a portion. The sample carries tens of thousands of clones, about 84% recorded once. V was pared by 1 base and J by 4 bases, with 10 bases between. The CDR3 is 15 amino acids. Per the germline V gene, CDR1 is SEHNR and CDR2 is FQNEAQ (reference sequence). This receptor was identified in a woman at least 80 years old with acute or convalescent COVID-19. The V and J genes are TRBV7-9 and TRBJ1-4; D may be TRBD1 (5 bases). Specimen: peripheral blood. CDR3 protein: CASSLDRGINEKLFF. Here the CDR3 DNA reads TGTGCCAGCAGCTTAGATAGGGGCATTAATGAAAAACTGTTTTTT. Based on the CDR3 plus reference TRBV7-9 and TRBJ1-4, the full variable domain is DTGVSQNPRHKITKRGQNVTFRCDPISEHNRLYWYRQTLGQGPEFLTYFQNEAQLEKSRLLSDRFSAERPKGSFSTLEIQRTEQGDSAMYLCASSLDRGINEKLFFGSGTQLSVL.